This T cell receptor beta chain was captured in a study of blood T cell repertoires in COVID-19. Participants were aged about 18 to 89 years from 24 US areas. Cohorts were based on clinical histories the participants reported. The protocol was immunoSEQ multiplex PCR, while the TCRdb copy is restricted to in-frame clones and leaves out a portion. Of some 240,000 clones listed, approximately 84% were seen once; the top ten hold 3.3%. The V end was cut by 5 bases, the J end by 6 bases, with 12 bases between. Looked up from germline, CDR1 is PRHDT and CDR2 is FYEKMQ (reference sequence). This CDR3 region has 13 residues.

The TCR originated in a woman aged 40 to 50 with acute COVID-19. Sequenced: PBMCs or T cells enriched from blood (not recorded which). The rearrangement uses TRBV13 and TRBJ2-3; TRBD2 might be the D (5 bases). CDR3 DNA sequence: TGTGCCAGCAGCCCCACTAGGTCCGATACGCAGTATTTT. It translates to CASSPTRSDTQYF.